These T cell receptor beta chains were read from a single sample in a study of blood T cell repertoires in COVID-19. This table comes from immunoSEQ multiplex PCR, and its TCRdb copy is limited to in-frame clones, with some not included. The sample records approximately 42,000 clones, approximately 70% being singletons. Sequenced material: peripheral blood. All receptors derive from a man older than 75 with acute or convalescent COVID-19. Each CDR3 is given with its conserved first and last residue. Fields, in order: D gene, J gene, clone size, V gene, CDR3 protein, CDR3 DNA. The D gene is left open where the match is weak. Only some rows state a clone size, as once, few, many or a class for expanded clones.

D: -; J: TRBJ2-5; size: -; V: TRBV4-2; CDR3: CASSQELGVETQYF; DNA: TGTGCCAGCAGCCAAGAATTAGGGGTGGAGACCCAGTACTTC
D: TRBD1; J: TRBJ2-5; size: -; V: TRBV19; CDR3: CASSSTGDETQYF; DNA: TGTGCCAGTAGTAGTACAGGGGATGAGACCCAGTACTTC
D: TRBD2; J: TRBJ2-1; size: -; V: TRBV18; CDR3: CASSPAGLALSSYNEQFF; DNA: TGTGCCAGCTCACCTGCAGGACTAGCGCTGAGTTCCTACAATGAGCAGTTCTTC
D: -; J: TRBJ2-7; size: -; V: TRBV11-2; CDR3: CASSLDPSRGEQYF; DNA: TGTGCCAGCAGCTTAGATCCCTCTCGGGGCGAGCAGTACTTC
D: TRBD1; J: TRBJ1-1; size: once; V: TRBV12-3/TRBV12-4; CDR3: CASREGANTEAFF; DNA: TGTGCCAGCAGGGAGGGGGCGAACACTGAAGCTTTCTTT
D: TRBD2; J: TRBJ2-7; size: -; V: TRBV14; CDR3: CASSHGGLAGYYEQYF; DNA: TGTGCCAGCAGCCACGGAGGGCTAGCGGGATACTACGAGCAGTACTTC
D: TRBD2; J: TRBJ2-1; size: few; V: TRBV5-1; CDR3: CASSFTSGTAYNEQFF; DNA: TGCGCCAGCAGTTTTACTAGCGGTACTGCCTACAATGAGCAGTTCTTC
D: -; J: TRBJ1-5; size: few; V: TRBV5-5; CDR3: CASSRLREDQPQHF; DNA: TGTGCCAGCAGCCGATTACGTGAGGATCAGCCCCAGCATTTT
D: -; J: TRBJ1-5; size: -; V: TRBV28; CDR3: CASKGGDHQPQHF; DNA: TGTGCCAGCAAAGGAGGGGACCATCAGCCCCAGCATTTT
D: -; J: TRBJ1-5; size: -; V: TRBV28; CDR3: CASSFPRGEGPQHF; DNA: TGTGCCAGCAGTTTCCCTCGCGGGGAAGGGCCCCAGCATTTT
D: TRBD2; J: TRBJ2-1; size: few; V: TRBV18; CDR3: CASSLALAGVGNEQFF; DNA: TGTGCCAGCTCTCTCGCCTTAGCGGGAGTGGGGAATGAGCAGTTCTTC
D: -; J: TRBJ1-5; size: -; V: TRBV18; CDR3: CASSPGGRLNQPQHF; DNA: TGTGCCAGCTCACCAGGGGGCAGACTCAATCAGCCCCAGCATTTT
D: TRBD2; J: TRBJ2-5; size: -; V: TRBV7-6; CDR3: CASSFSGETQYF; DNA: TGTGCCAGCAGCTTTAGCGGGGAGACCCAGTACTTC
D: TRBD1; J: TRBJ1-2; size: -; V: TRBV2; CDR3: CASSGQGGFSGYTF; DNA: TGTGCCAGCAGTGGACAGGGCGGTTTCAGTGGCTACACCTTC
D: TRBD2; J: TRBJ2-1; size: -; V: TRBV7-3; CDR3: CASSWQPGLVTNEQFF; DNA: TGTGCCAGCAGCTGGCAACCGGGACTAGTGACGAATGAGCAGTTCTTC
D: TRBD1; J: TRBJ2-7; size: -; V: TRBV19; CDR3: CASSDRDRLSYEQYF; DNA: TGTGCCAGTAGTGACCGGGACAGGCTCTCCTACGAGCAGTACTTC
D: -; J: TRBJ1-1; size: -; V: TRBV2; CDR3: CASSIQGATEAFF; DNA: TGTGCCAGCAGTATCCAGGGCGCCACTGAAGCTTTCTTT
D: -; J: TRBJ2-3; size: -; V: TRBV19; CDR3: CASSARGSLSTDTQYF; DNA: TGTGCCAGTAGTGCCCGGGGAAGCCTAAGCACAGATACGCAGTATTTT
D: -; J: TRBJ1-2; size: few; V: TRBV28; CDR3: CATGLNRGYTF; DNA: TGTGCCACCGGACTCAATCGGGGCTACACCTTC
D: -; J: TRBJ1-6; size: -; V: TRBV7-9; CDR3: CASSSDSKNSPLHF; DNA: TGTGCCAGCAGCTCGGACAGCAAAAATTCACCCCTCCACTTT
D: TRBD2; J: TRBJ2-1; size: -; V: TRBV29-1; CDR3: CSAIASGSTIEQFF; DNA: TGCAGCGCCATAGCTAGCGGGAGTACGATTGAGCAGTTCTTC
D: -; J: TRBJ2-7; size: once; V: TRBV9; CDR3: CASSPRLGTYEQYF; DNA: TGTGCCAGCAGCCCCCGACTAGGGACCTACGAGCAGTACTTC
D: -; J: TRBJ1-3; size: -; V: TRBV18; CDR3: CASSLSPGTNGNTIYF; DNA: TGTGCCAGCTCACTTTCGCCCGGGACAAATGGAAACACCATATATTTT
D: -; J: TRBJ1-5; size: -; V: TRBV15; CDR3: CATSSFRGREQPQHF; DNA: TGTGCCACCAGCAGCTTCAGGGGTAGAGAACAGCCCCAGCATTTT
D: -; J: TRBJ2-6; size: -; V: TRBV25-1; CDR3: CASSDLGGRGANVLTF; DNA: TGTGCCAGCAGTGATTTGGGGGGACGAGGGGCCAACGTCCTGACTTTC
D: -; J: TRBJ1-1; size: -; V: TRBV7-8; CDR3: CASSLPAGGGTEAFF; DNA: TGTGCCAGCAGCTTACCAGCGGGGGGGGGCACTGAAGCTTTCTTT
D: -; J: TRBJ2-3; size: few; V: TRBV15; CDR3: CATKEGTTDTQYF; DNA: TGTGCCACCAAAGAGGGTACCACAGATACGCAGTATTTT
D: -; J: TRBJ2-7; size: -; V: TRBV10-3; CDR3: CAISENGSSPLEQYF; DNA: TGTGCCATCAGTGAAAACGGGAGTTCCCCTCTCGAGCAGTACTTC
D: TRBD2; J: TRBJ2-5; size: few; V: TRBV3-1/TRBV3-2; CDR3: CASSLKAGGLGGTQYF; DNA: TGTGCCAGCAGCCTCAAAGCGGGAGGACTTGGGGGCACCCAGTACTTC
D: TRBD1; J: TRBJ2-1; size: many; V: TRBV28; CDR3: CASSLTGTGGYEQFF; DNA: TGTGCCAGCAGTCTTACCGGGACAGGGGGCTACGAGCAGTTCTTC
D: -; J: TRBJ2-7; size: -; V: TRBV29-1; CDR3: CSVVGSETYEQYF; DNA: TGCAGCGTTGTCGGGTCAGAGACCTACGAGCAGTACTTC
D: TRBD1; J: TRBJ2-7; size: -; V: TRBV13; CDR3: CASSPRTGSFREQYF; DNA: TGTGCCAGCAGCCCACGGACAGGGAGTTTTCGCGAGCAGTACTTC
D: -; J: TRBJ2-3; size: -; V: TRBV7-3; CDR3: CASSSGTWYTDTQYF; DNA: TGTGCCAGCAGCTCGGGGACTTGGTACACAGATACGCAGTATTTT
D: -; J: TRBJ1-1; size: -; V: TRBV12-3/TRBV12-4; CDR3: CASSFMNTEAFF; DNA: TGTGCCAGCAGTTTCATGAACACTGAAGCTTTCTTT
D: -; J: TRBJ2-7; size: few; V: TRBV6-6; CDR3: CASSKEGAPYEQYF; DNA: TGTGCCAGCAGTAAGGAGGGGGCCCCCTACGAGCAGTACTTC
D: TRBD1; J: TRBJ1-2; size: once; V: TRBV10-3; CDR3: CAISEFRDSRSVGYTF; DNA: TGTGCCATCAGTGAATTCCGGGACAGTCGATCGGTGGGCTACACCTTC
D: -; J: TRBJ1-2; size: -; V: TRBV7-9; CDR3: CASSFPGRADNYGYTF; DNA: TGTGCCAGCAGCTTCCCAGGGAGGGCTGACAACTATGGCTACACCTTC
D: -; J: TRBJ2-6; size: few; V: TRBV2; CDR3: CASRATPLGANVLTF; DNA: TGTGCCAGCAGGGCGACTCCTCTTGGGGCCAACGTCCTGACTTTC
D: -; J: TRBJ1-3; size: -; V: TRBV6-5; CDR3: CASSYKEGAGNTIYF; DNA: TGTGCCAGCAGTTACAAAGAAGGGGCTGGAAACACCATATATTTT
D: -; J: TRBJ2-3; size: -; V: TRBV30; CDR3: CAWSVTEGSQYF; DNA: TGTGCCTGGAGTGTAACCGAGGGTTCACAGTATTTT
D: TRBD1; J: TRBJ2-5; size: -; V: TRBV19; CDR3: CASSNNRGETQYF; DNA: TGTGCCAGTAGTAATAACAGGGGGGAGACCCAGTACTTC
D: TRBD2; J: TRBJ2-1; size: -; V: TRBV5-1; CDR3: CASRLAGGTYNEQFF; DNA: TGCGCCAGCAGACTAGCGGGAGGTACCTACAATGAGCAGTTCTTC
D: -; J: TRBJ2-5; size: -; V: TRBV7-3; CDR3: CASSSLAGQETQYF; DNA: TGTGCCAGCAGCTCCTTGGCGGGCCAAGAGACCCAGTACTTC
D: TRBD2; J: TRBJ2-2; size: -; V: TRBV3-1/TRBV3-2; CDR3: CASSQEVLAATGELFF; DNA: TGTGCCAGCAGCCAAGAGGTCCTAGCGGCTACCGGGGAGCTGTTTTTT
D: -; J: TRBJ1-2; size: -; V: TRBV11-2; CDR3: CASSSVRGWNYGYTF; DNA: TGTGCCAGCAGCTCAGTCAGGGGATGGAACTATGGCTACACCTTC
D: -; J: TRBJ2-1; size: -; V: TRBV14; CDR3: CASSQVGRAYNEQFF; DNA: TGTGCCAGCAGCCAAGTGGGGAGAGCCTACAATGAGCAGTTCTTC
D: TRBD1; J: TRBJ1-5; size: -; V: TRBV2; CDR3: CASSPDRGRNQPQHF; DNA: TGTGCCAGCAGTCCAGACAGGGGCAGGAATCAGCCCCAGCATTTT
D: TRBD1; J: TRBJ1-2; size: many; V: TRBV7-9; CDR3: CASSPGTVGYTF; DNA: TGTGCCAGCAGCCCCGGGACAGTTGGCTACACCTTC
D: -; J: TRBJ2-5; size: -; V: TRBV5-4; CDR3: CTSSGAGAKETQYF; DNA: TGTACCAGCAGCGGGGCGGGGGCTAAAGAGACCCAGTACTTC
D: TRBD1; J: TRBJ2-7; size: -; V: TRBV3-1/TRBV3-2; CDR3: CASSQDPGQVEQYF; DNA: TGTGCCAGCAGCCAAGACCCGGGACAGGTCGAGCAGTACTTC
D: TRBD1; J: TRBJ1-2; size: -; V: TRBV6-5; CDR3: CASSYGQGDGYTF; DNA: TGTGCCAGCAGTTACGGACAGGGGGACGGCTACACCTTC
D: -; J: TRBJ2-3; size: once; V: TRBV9; CDR3: CASRSSGRGTDTQYF; DNA: TGTGCCAGCCGCTCGAGTGGCAGGGGCACAGATACGCAGTATTTT
D: TRBD2; J: TRBJ2-1; size: -; V: TRBV5-6; CDR3: CASSLWLAGDNEQFF; DNA: TGTGCCAGCAGCTTGTGGCTAGCGGGGGACAATGAGCAGTTCTTC
D: -; J: TRBJ2-7; size: once; V: TRBV5-6; CDR3: CASRLGGAYEQYF; DNA: TGTGCCAGCAGGTTAGGGGGGGCCTACGAGCAGTACTTC
D: TRBD1; J: TRBJ2-7; size: -; V: TRBV20-1; CDR3: CSANRGREQYF; DNA: TGCAGTGCCAACAGGGGGCGAGAGCAGTACTTC
D: TRBD2; J: TRBJ2-5; size: -; V: TRBV28; CDR3: CASSRSGSLQETQYF; DNA: TGTGCCAGCAGCCGTAGCGGGAGCCTACAAGAGACCCAGTACTTC
D: -; J: TRBJ2-7; size: -; V: TRBV28; CDR3: CASIRTDSYEQYF; DNA: TGTGCCAGCATTAGGACAGACTCCTACGAGCAGTACTTC
D: TRBD2; J: TRBJ2-7; size: -; V: TRBV11-2; CDR3: CASSLGGGRALSEQYF; DNA: TGTGCCAGCAGCTTAGGGGGCGGGAGGGCCTTGAGCGAGCAGTACTTC